Each of the 27 T cell receptor beta chains below was sequenced from the same sample in a study of T cells in Graves' hyperthyroidism and ophthalmopathy. Regions amplified from RNA transcripts were the TCR beta CDR3 regions. The TCR CDR3 was amplified in a first-round RT-PCR using the HTBI primer set. TCRdb re-derived calls from the multiplex PCR reads in MiXCR, one entry per CDR3 protein. The repertoire holds around 300,000 distinct CDR3 sequences, with roughly 13% as singletons. Sequencing input: blood. Source of these receptors: a woman aged 25 to 45 with Graves' hyperthyroidism.

This clonotype came up a few times. The J gene is TRBJ1-6, the V gene TRBV9; D possibly corresponds to TRBD1 (5 bases). Between the trimmed V and J ends, which lost 4 bases and 0 bases, there was a span of 26 bases. The CDR3 contains 21 residues. Germline V lookup: CDR1 SGDLS, CDR2 YYNGEE. CDR3: CASSPSPLSRESSSYNSPLHF. CDR3 in DNA: TGTGCCAGCAGCCCATCTCCGTTGAGCAGGGAATCGAGCTCCTATAATTCACCCCTCCACTTT.

This clonotype appeared many times. The rearrangement uses TRBV18 and TRBJ1-1; the D gene is possibly TRBD1 (5 bases). Looked up from germline, CDR1 is KGHSH and CDR2 is LQKENI. The CDR3 loop spans 16 amino acids. Between the trimmed V and J ends, which lost 4 bases and 1 base, there was a span of 16 bases. CDR3 DNA: TGTGCCAGCTCACTGGAGATGACAGCCAGGAACACTGAAGCTTTCTTT. Its protein is CASSLEMTARNTEAFF.

There are many counts of this clonotype. This chain connects TRBV27 to TRBJ2-5; possible D gene TRBD2, 5 bases. Germline CDR1 MNHEY, CDR2 SMNVEV (reference sequence). CDR3 length equals 13 residues. V dropped 3 bases and J dropped 7 bases, with 12 bases sitting between them. CDR3 coding DNA: TGTGCCAGCAGTTTTTGGGATGGAGGGACCCAGTACTTC. Protein product: CASSFWDGGTQYF.

This clonotype appeared many times. The chain is built from TRBV7-9 and TRBJ2-7, with TRBD2 identical over 10 bases. The V gene's germline CDR1 is SEHNR and CDR2 FQNEAQ (reference sequence). V gave up 10 bases and J gave up 7 bases; unmatched junction bases: 10. The CDR3 is 13 residues long. Here the CDR3 reads CAILAGGSGEQYF. DNA for the CDR3: TGTGCCATATTAGCGGGAGGATCGGGAGAGCAGTACTTC. Combining the CDR3 with reference TRBV7-9 and TRBJ2-7 gives the whole variable domain DTGVSQNPRHKITKRGQNVTFRCDPISEHNRLYWYRQTLGQGPEFLTYFQNEAQLEKSRLLSDRFSAERPKGSFSTLEIQRTEQGDSAMYLCAILAGGSGEQYFGPGTRLTVT.

The gene calls are TRBV7-2 and TRBJ1-5; 7 bases agree with TRBD1. The CDR3 loop spans 15 amino acids. V dropped 5 bases and J dropped 3; count of bases not matched to a gene: 7. Germline loops: CDR1 SGHTA, CDR2 FQGNSA. This CDR3 reads CASSPQGGFNQPQHF. CDR3 sequence (DNA): TGTGCCAGCAGCCCTCAGGGGGGATTCAATCAGCCCCAGCATTTT.

This clonotype showed up many times. The chain has TRBV27 and TRBJ2-4; TRBD1 or TRBD2 may be the D gene (5 bases each). V gave up 5 bases and J gave up 7 bases, with 15 bases separating them. CDR1 is MNHEY, CDR2 SMNVEV, per germline (reference sequence). This CDR3 has 14 residues. This chain's CDR3 is CASSTGTLRNIQYF. CDR3 sequence (DNA): TGTGCCAGCAGTACCGGGACGCTCCGGAACATTCAGTACTTC.

This clonotype was detected ten times or more. The CDR3 DNA is TGTGCCAGCAGCTTAAGGGCCGACGAGCAGTACTTC. Its protein product is CASSLRADEQYF. The chain carries TRBV11-2 and TRBJ2-7; D remains ambiguous. V was clipped by 2 bases and J by 5 bases, with 7 bases between them. The CDR3 sequence is 12 residues long. Germline V gene data show CDR1 as SGHAT and CDR2 as FQNNGV.

This chain uses TRBV5-4 with TRBJ1-5; the D is unclear. Trimming took 0 bases from V and 4 from J, leaving 8 bases between them. This CDR3 is 14 amino acids long. Germline lookup yields CDR1 SGHNT and CDR2 YYREEE (reference sequence). The CDR3 coding sequence is TGTGCCAGCAGCTTGGGGCAGACAAATCAGCCCCAGCATTTT. Translating gives CASSLGQTNQPQHF.

CDR3 amino acids: CASNRPGGADTQYF. The CDR3, as DNA: TGTGCCAGCAATCGCCCCGGAGGGGCAGATACGCAGTATTTT. The rearrangement links TRBV6-2 or TRBV6-3 to TRBJ2-3; a possible D gene is TRBD2 (6 bases). Trimming cost V 7 bases and J 4 bases, with 15 bases left between them. Germline V gene lookup returns CDR1 MNHEY and CDR2 SVGEGT. This CDR3 has 14 residues.

The V gene is TRBV6-5, the J gene TRBJ2-1, with D perhaps assigned TRBD1 or TRBD2 (5 bases each). In germline, CDR1 is MNHEY, CDR2 SVGAGI. With 2 bases removed from V and 4 bases from J, the gap between germline ends came to 18 bases. The CDR3 runs 17 residues. In DNA, the CDR3 is TGTGCCAGCAGTTACGCCCCCGGGGCAGGCAAATACAATGAGCAGTTCTTC. It encodes CASSYAPGAGKYNEQFF.

This clonotype was recorded at least ten times. The rearrangement uses TRBV11-2 and TRBJ2-1; the D is unclear. The CDR3 is made up of 13 amino acids. V lost 5 bases, J lost 10 bases, and 15 bases lay in between. The V gene's germline CDR1 is SGHAT and CDR2 FQNNGV. CDR3 sequence (DNA): TGTGCCAGCAGCGCAGAGGTAGCCTGGGAGCAGTTCTTC. It specifies CASSAEVAWEQFF.

The V call is TRBV6-1, the J call TRBJ2-2, with D possibly matching TRBD2 (6 bases). CDR3 length: 17 amino acids. The V gene lost 5 bases and the J gene lost 7 bases, with 23 bases spanning the gap. CDR1 and CDR2 (germline): MNHNS, SASEGT. CDR3 bases: TGTGCCAGCAGTTACACCCTCGTCCGGGAGCAACTCGGGGAGCTGTTTTTT. This codes for CASSYTLVREQLGELFF.

This clonotype was counted at least ten times. V is TRBV7-2 and J is TRBJ2-1; 8 positions agree with TRBD1. The J segment lost 2 bases and the V segment lost 4 bases, leaving 7 bases of the junction unmatched. The germline gives CDR1 SGHTA, CDR2 FQGNSA. This CDR3 has 16 amino acids. CDR3 amino acids: CASSSTGGRAYNEQFF. CDR3 sequence (DNA): TGTGCCAGCAGCTCCACAGGGGGTCGGGCCTACAATGAGCAGTTCTTC.

The chain employs TRBV27 and TRBJ1-1, with 7 bases lining up with TRBD1. Germline V gene sequence: CDR1 MNHEY, CDR2 SMNVEV (reference sequence). With V trimmed by 0 bases and J by 5 bases, 6 bases remained unmatched. The CDR3 is made up of 15 amino acids. The CDR3 coding sequence is TGTGCCAGCAGTTTATCGGGAGGGGGCCGGACTGAAGCTTTCTTT. Its translation is CASSLSGGGRTEAFF.

This clonotype was observed a few times. The V and J genes are TRBV19 and TRBJ1-5, with a possible D match to TRBD1 (5 bases). This CDR3 has 15 amino acids. Trimming shortened V by 7 bases and J by 3 bases, and 16 bases separated the two germline ends. Looked up from germline, CDR1 is LNHDA and CDR2 is SQIVND (reference sequence). DNA of the CDR3: TGTGCCAGTACAAGTTTCGGGACCTCCAATCAGCCCCAGCATTTT. Translation gives CASTSFGTSNQPQHF.

The V call is TRBV10-3, the J call TRBJ2-7; 9 bases map to TRBD2. The CDR3 runs 15 residues. Per the germline V gene, CDR1 is ENHRY and CDR2 is SYGVKD. The J segment lost 1 base and the V segment lost 3 bases, leaving 4 bases of the junction unmatched. CDR3 bases: TGTGCCATCAGTGAACTAGCGGGCGGATCCTACGAGCAGTACTTC. Encoded protein: CAISELAGGSYEQYF.

With respect to this clonotype: Possible read error: a much larger clone is one base away. V usage is TRBV20-1 and J usage is TRBJ1-2; a weak D match, TRBD1 (6 bases). The CDR3 has 17 residues. CDR1 is DFQATT, CDR2 SNEGSKA, per germline (reference sequence). Trimming removed 0 bases at V and 1 base at J, with 18 bases between. The CDR3 sequence: CSARDLAGGRSNYGYTF. The CDR3, as DNA: TGCAGTGCTAGAGATCTGGCGGGGGGCAGAAGTAACTATGGCTACACCTTC.

In its sample, this clonotype was seen many times. The V gene is TRBV12-3 or TRBV12-4, the J gene TRBJ2-3; D remains ambiguous. V lost 6 bases to trimming and J lost 1 base, with 11 bases between them. The CDR3 covers 14 residues. CDR3: CASRVDMGTDTQYF. The DNA for the CDR3 is TGTGCCAGCAGGGTCGACATGGGCACAGATACGCAGTATTTT.

The sample holds a few counts of this clonotype. The J gene is TRBJ1-1, the V gene TRBV29-1, with D maybe TRBD1 (6 bases). The CDR3 length is 14 residues. The V and J ends lost 3 bases and 10 bases respectively, with 21 bases between them. CDR1 SQVTM and CDR2 ANQGSEA come from the germline V gene. The CDR3 is CSVETKGPSRGAFF. The CDR3 coding sequence is TGCAGCGTTGAGACAAAGGGGCCCTCCAGGGGAGCTTTCTTT.

The genes are TRBV20-1 and TRBJ2-5; no clear D gene. Germline lookup yields CDR1 DFQATT and CDR2 SNEGSKA (reference sequence). The CDR3 is 14 amino acids. Trimming took off 3 bases at V and 5 bases at J, with 16 bases between the two ends. This CDR3 reads CSASPPTVRETQYF. The DNA of the CDR3 is TGCAGTGCTAGCCCCCCAACCGTACGGGAGACCCAGTACTTC.

This clonotype was seen just once. With a much larger clone just one base away, this may be a read error. The V and J genes are TRBV28 and TRBJ1-3; D call uncertain. This CDR3 is built from 15 residues. Germline CDR1 reads MDHEN; CDR2 reads SYDVKM. The CDR3 here is CASSLRELSENTIYF. As DNA, the CDR3 is TGTGCCAGCAGTTTACGGGAACTCTCTGAAAACACCATATATTTT.

The chain uses TRBV15 and TRBJ1-6; a possible D gene is TRBD1 (5 bases). The germline V gene encodes CDR1 LNHNV and CDR2 YYDKDF (reference sequence). This CDR3 region has 14 residues. Trimming took off 8 bases at V and 11 bases at J, with 19 bases between the two ends. In DNA form, the CDR3 reads TGTGCCACCGGGGCTGAACGGGGTGTTCCACCCCTCCACTTT. As protein: CATGAERGVPPLHF.

This clonotype came up many times. The chain carries TRBV2 and TRBJ2-5; D unclear. With 7 bases removed from V and 2 bases from J, the gap between germline ends came to 14 bases. This CDR3 region has 14 residues. Germline-derived CDR1 and CDR2 are SNHLY and FYNNEI. The CDR3 DNA reads as TGTGCCAGCACCTGGCGGATGAGTCAAGAGACCCAGTACTTC. Residues: CASTWRMSQETQYF.

This clonotype was found many times. The chain joins TRBV2 to TRBJ2-3; 9 positions match TRBD2. Germline V gives CDR1 SNHLY, CDR2 FYNNEI. The CDR3 sequence is 13 residues long. Trimming cost V 7 bases and J 5 bases; bases outside gene matches: 4. This CDR3 is CASIAGAQDTQYF. Here the CDR3 DNA reads TGTGCCAGCATAGCGGGGGCCCAAGATACGCAGTATTTT.

This clonotype appeared many times. This chain's CDR3 is CSVVRAREQYF. As DNA, the CDR3 is TGCAGCGTTGTAAGGGCGAGGGAGCAGTACTTC. The chain is built from TRBV29-1 and TRBJ2-7; D is unclear. CDR3 length: 11 residues. V was cut by 4 bases and J by 7 bases, with 11 bases left in between. Germline CDR1 SQVTM, CDR2 ANQGSEA.

Only a few counts were recorded for this clonotype. A read error may be the cause here, since a much bigger clone is one base away. V is TRBV2 and J is TRBJ2-3, with 7 bases fitting TRBD2. Germline V gene sequence: CDR1 SNHLY, CDR2 FYNNEI. This CDR3 is built from 15 residues. The CDR3 reads CTSSDQRDSTDTQYF. CDR3 nucleotide sequence: TGTACCAGCAGTGATCAGCGGGATAGCACAGATACGCAGTATTTT.

This clonotype was seen at least ten times. The V and J genes are TRBV7-2 and TRBJ2-5; D is uncertain. The CDR3 is made up of 13 amino acids. Germline V gene data show CDR1 as SGHTA and CDR2 as FQGNSA. Trimming cost V 2 bases and J 6 bases, with 10 bases left between them. CDR3: CASSLNQEKTQYF. The CDR3 DNA follows: TGTGCCAGCAGCTTAAATCAGGAAAAGACCCAGTACTTC.